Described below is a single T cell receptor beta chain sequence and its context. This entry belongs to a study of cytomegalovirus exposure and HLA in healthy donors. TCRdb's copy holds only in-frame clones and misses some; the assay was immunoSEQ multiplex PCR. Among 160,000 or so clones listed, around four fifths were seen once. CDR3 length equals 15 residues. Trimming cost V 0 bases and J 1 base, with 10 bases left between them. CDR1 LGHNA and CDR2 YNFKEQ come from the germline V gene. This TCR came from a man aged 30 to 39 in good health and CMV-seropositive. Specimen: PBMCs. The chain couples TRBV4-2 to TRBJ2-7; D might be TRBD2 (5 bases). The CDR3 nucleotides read TGTGCCAGCAGCCAAGAGCCGGGGTCATCCTACGAGCAGTACTTC. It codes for CASSQEPGSSYEQYF.